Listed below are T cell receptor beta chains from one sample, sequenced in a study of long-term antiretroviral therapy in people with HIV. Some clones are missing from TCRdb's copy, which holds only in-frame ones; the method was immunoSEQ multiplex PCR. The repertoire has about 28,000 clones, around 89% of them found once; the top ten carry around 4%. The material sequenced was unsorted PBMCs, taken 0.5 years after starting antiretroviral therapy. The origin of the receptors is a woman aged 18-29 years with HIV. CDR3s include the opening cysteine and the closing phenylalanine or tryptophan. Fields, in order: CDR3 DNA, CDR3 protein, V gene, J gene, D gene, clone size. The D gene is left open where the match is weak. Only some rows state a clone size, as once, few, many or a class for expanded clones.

DNA: TGTGCCAGCAGTCGGACAGGGGGCCTCTACAATGAGCAGTTCTTC
CDR3: CASSRTGGLYNEQFF
V: TRBV5-4
J: TRBJ2-1
D: TRBD1
size: .

DNA: TGTGCCAGCAGTTTATTTAGGAACGCTCTCTCCTACGAGCAGTACTTC
CDR3: CASSLFRNALSYEQYF
V: TRBV27
J: TRBJ2-7
D: .
size: once

DNA: TGTGCCAGCAGTTTAGCCTACGAGCAGTACTTC
CDR3: CASSLAYEQYF
V: TRBV28
J: TRBJ2-7
D: .
size: .

DNA: TGTGCCATCAGTGGTGGGACAGGGACAGATACGCAGTATTTT
CDR3: CAISGGTGTDTQYF
V: TRBV10-3
J: TRBJ2-3
D: TRBD1
size: .

DNA: TGTGCCAGCAGCCGCAGGAGCACCGGGGAGCTGTTTTTT
CDR3: CASSRRSTGELFF
V: TRBV5-5
J: TRBJ2-2
D: .
size: .

DNA: TGCGCCAGCAGTTTTAGCGGCCAAGAGACCCAGTACTTC
CDR3: CASSFSGQETQYF
V: TRBV5-1
J: TRBJ2-5
D: .
size: .

DNA: TGTGCCAGCGGAGAGGGGAGACCTAGCACAGATACGCAGTATTTT
CDR3: CASGEGRPSTDTQYF
V: TRBV6-5
J: TRBJ2-3
D: .
size: .

DNA: TGTGCCAGCAGTCCGCGCCCGGGACTAGCGGTTTACGAGCAGTACTTC
CDR3: CASSPRPGLAVYEQYF
V: TRBV28
J: TRBJ2-7
D: TRBD2
size: .

DNA: TGTGCCAGCAGCTTATTTGCCGGATACACAGATACGCAGTATTTT
CDR3: CASSLFAGYTDTQYF
V: TRBV7-9
J: TRBJ2-3
D: .
size: .

DNA: TGTGCCAGCAATACGGGTTCAGGGATCATGAACACTGAAGCTTTCTTT
CDR3: CASNTGSGIMNTEAFF
V: TRBV7-3
J: TRBJ1-1
D: .
size: .

DNA: TGTGCCAGCAGCTGGGCGGGGGAAGTTCCGAACTATGGCTACACCTTC
CDR3: CASSWAGEVPNYGYTF
V: TRBV11-2
J: TRBJ1-2
D: .
size: .

DNA: TGTGCCAGCAGTCCAGAGGACTTTGTTGGGCTCACAGATACGCAGTATTTT
CDR3: CASSPEDFVGLTDTQYF
V: TRBV27
J: TRBJ2-3
D: .
size: .

DNA: TGTGCCAGCAGCTTCAACAATGAGCAGTTCTTC
CDR3: CASSFNNEQFF
V: TRBV5-6
J: TRBJ2-1
D: .
size: large

DNA: TGTGCCAGCAGCTCTTCCATCTTCGAGCAGTACTTC
CDR3: CASSSSIFEQYF
V: TRBV7-8
J: TRBJ2-7
D: .
size: .

DNA: TGTGCCAGCGGGACACTTCATATGATGAACACTGAAGCTTTCTTT
CDR3: CASGTLHMMNTEAFF
V: TRBV28
J: TRBJ1-1
D: .
size: .

DNA: TGTGCCAGCAGTGCAACCGGGCCATTCTCCTACGAGCAGTACTTC
CDR3: CASSATGPFSYEQYF
V: TRBV2
J: TRBJ2-7
D: .
size: .

DNA: TGCGCCAGCAGCCCGTGGGACAGCCCGAACACCGGGGAGCTGTTTTTT
CDR3: CASSPWDSPNTGELFF
V: TRBV5-1
J: TRBJ2-2
D: TRBD1
size: .

DNA: TGTGCCAGCAGCGCCAGGGTAACTACCTACGAGCAGTACTTC
CDR3: CASSARVTTYEQYF
V: TRBV5-5
J: TRBJ2-7
D: .
size: .

DNA: TGTGCCAGCAGCCAATATAATGTGGGTCCGGACAGGGAGAACACTGAAGCTTTCTTT
CDR3: CASSQYNVGPDRENTEAFF
V: TRBV9
J: TRBJ1-1
D: TRBD1
size: once

DNA: TGTGCCAGCAGCTTAGCGCTGGCAGCCTTCAATCAGCCCCAGCATTTT
CDR3: CASSLALAAFNQPQHF
V: TRBV7-8
J: TRBJ1-5
D: .
size: .

DNA: TGCAGCGGTGGGGCCACCCGGGACATCCTCGGCGAGCAGTACTTC
CDR3: CSGGATRDILGEQYF
V: TRBV29-1
J: TRBJ2-7
D: .
size: once

DNA: TGTGCCAGCAGTTTATTTTCCCGCGGGGCCAAAAACATTCAGTACTTC
CDR3: CASSLFSRGAKNIQYF
V: TRBV27
J: TRBJ2-4
D: .
size: .

DNA: TGTGCCAGCAGTTTGGGCGGAGAGGGAGGGGGAAAAAATGAGCAGTTCTTC
CDR3: CASSLGGEGGGKNEQFF
V: TRBV28
J: TRBJ2-1
D: .
size: .

DNA: TGTGCCAGCAGTGAATATGGACTAGCCGGCGAGACCCAGTACTTC
CDR3: CASSEYGLAGETQYF
V: TRBV25-1
J: TRBJ2-5
D: TRBD2
size: .

DNA: TGTGCCAGCAGTTTCCGGACAAACTATGGCTACACCTTC
CDR3: CASSFRTNYGYTF
V: TRBV27
J: TRBJ1-2
D: .
size: few

DNA: TGTGCCAGCAGCTTATTAGGTTCCGAGCAGTACTTC
CDR3: CASSLLGSEQYF
V: TRBV7-6
J: TRBJ2-7
D: .
size: .

DNA: TGTGCCAGCAGCCCGAGGTTGACAGGGGGCTACGAGCAGTACTTC
CDR3: CASSPRLTGGYEQYF
V: TRBV14
J: TRBJ2-7
D: TRBD1
size: .

DNA: TGTGCCAGCAGTGAAGTGGTAGAGCAGTACTTC
CDR3: CASSEVVEQYF
V: TRBV25-1
J: TRBJ2-7
D: .
size: .

DNA: TGTGCCAGCAGCTTTGCGGGCGCGGGCACTGAAGCTTTCTTT
CDR3: CASSFAGAGTEAFF
V: TRBV7-2
J: TRBJ1-1
D: .
size: .

DNA: TGTGCCAGTAGTATAGATCCGACAGGGATCTGGTACGAGCAGTACTTC
CDR3: CASSIDPTGIWYEQYF
V: TRBV19
J: TRBJ2-7
D: TRBD1
size: .

DNA: TGTGCCAGCTCACCGGAAGCGGCAGCCTACGAGCAGTACTTC
CDR3: CASSPEAAAYEQYF
V: TRBV18
J: TRBJ2-7
D: .
size: .

DNA: TGTGCCAGCAGCTTAGCACTGGGATTTGCGAACACTGAAGCTTTCTTT
CDR3: CASSLALGFANTEAFF
V: TRBV7-2
J: TRBJ1-1
D: .
size: .

DNA: TGCGCCAGCAGCGCAGGACTAGCGGGAGGGCCCAATGAGCAGTTCTTC
CDR3: CASSAGLAGGPNEQFF
V: TRBV5-1
J: TRBJ2-1
D: TRBD2
size: .

DNA: TGTGCCAGCAGTGTTGAGGGAGCGAGCTCCTACGAGCAGTACTTC
CDR3: CASSVEGASSYEQYF
V: TRBV6-1
J: TRBJ2-7
D: .
size: once

DNA: TGTGCCAGCAGCTCGGAGAAGACCCGCGGCAATGAGCAGTTCTTC
CDR3: CASSSEKTRGNEQFF
V: TRBV7-9
J: TRBJ2-1
D: .
size: .

DNA: TGTGCCAGCAGTGAAGTAAGGACAGGGGGCCACTATGGCTACACCTTC
CDR3: CASSEVRTGGHYGYTF
V: TRBV25-1
J: TRBJ1-2
D: TRBD1
size: .

DNA: TGTGCCAGCAGCCCGGGTCAGGGCAGGACCTACAATGAGCAGTTCTTC
CDR3: CASSPGQGRTYNEQFF
V: TRBV5-5
J: TRBJ2-1
D: .
size: .

DNA: TGTGCCAGCAGTCTGGGACATTACAATGAGCAGTTCTTC
CDR3: CASSLGHYNEQFF
V: TRBV27
J: TRBJ2-1
D: .
size: .

DNA: TGTGCCACCAGCTCTGAGGAGGGGGAGACCCAGTACTTC
CDR3: CATSSEEGETQYF
V: TRBV27
J: TRBJ2-5
D: .
size: .

DNA: TGTGCCAGCAGACCCGACGCCCTGAGCTCCTACAATGAGCAGTTCTTC
CDR3: CASRPDALSSYNEQFF
V: TRBV9
J: TRBJ2-1
D: .
size: .

DNA: TGTGCCAGCAGCCCGGACGGGTCGCGAGATGAGCAGTTCTTC
CDR3: CASSPDGSRDEQFF
V: TRBV7-2
J: TRBJ2-1
D: .
size: once

DNA: TGTGCCAGCAGCGAGAGACAGGGGGCAACAGATACGCAGTATTTT
CDR3: CASSERQGATDTQYF
V: TRBV5-5
J: TRBJ2-3
D: TRBD1
size: .

DNA: TGTGCCACCAGCAGACCTGGCAGGAACAATGAGCAGTTCTTC
CDR3: CATSRPGRNNEQFF
V: TRBV15
J: TRBJ2-1
D: .
size: .

DNA: TGTGCCAGCACCGGGGACAGGGCTAACTACGAGCAGTACTTC
CDR3: CASTGDRANYEQYF
V: TRBV5-4
J: TRBJ2-7
D: TRBD1
size: .

DNA: TGTGCCAGCAGGCCCCTCGACAGACGTTGGTCCTACGAGCAGTACTTC
CDR3: CASRPLDRRWSYEQYF
V: TRBV28
J: TRBJ2-7
D: .
size: once

DNA: TGTGCCAGTAGTCTCCCCCGGACTAGCGGGGGATACGAGCAGTACTTC
CDR3: CASSLPRTSGGYEQYF
V: TRBV19
J: TRBJ2-7
D: TRBD2
size: .

DNA: TGTGCCAGCAGTTTGTCAGACTATGGCTACACCTTC
CDR3: CASSLSDYGYTF
V: TRBV28
J: TRBJ1-2
D: .
size: .

DNA: TGTGCCAGCAGTTACACCAGGGACAGCTACGAGCAGTACTTC
CDR3: CASSYTRDSYEQYF
V: TRBV6-5
J: TRBJ2-7
D: TRBD1
size: .

DNA: TGTGCCAGCAGCTTAGGGCAGTTCAATCAGCCCCAGCATTTT
CDR3: CASSLGQFNQPQHF
V: TRBV7-8
J: TRBJ1-5
D: .
size: .

DNA: TGTGCCAACGCAGGGTTGAATCAGCCCCAGCATTTT
CDR3: CANAGLNQPQHF
V: TRBV28
J: TRBJ1-5
D: .
size: .

DNA: TGCGCCAGCAGCCAAGATCGGGGGACTCTCTACAATGAGCAGTTCTTC
CDR3: CASSQDRGTLYNEQFF
V: TRBV4-3
J: TRBJ2-1
D: .
size: .

DNA: TGTGCCAGCAGCTTTGACAGGGACTCTCGAGGCTACACCTTC
CDR3: CASSFDRDSRGYTF
V: TRBV28
J: TRBJ1-2
D: TRBD1
size: .

DNA: TGTGCTAGCAGCGCAGGACTAGTACCCAATGAGCAGTTCTTC
CDR3: CASSAGLVPNEQFF
V: TRBV7-7
J: TRBJ2-1
D: TRBD2
size: .